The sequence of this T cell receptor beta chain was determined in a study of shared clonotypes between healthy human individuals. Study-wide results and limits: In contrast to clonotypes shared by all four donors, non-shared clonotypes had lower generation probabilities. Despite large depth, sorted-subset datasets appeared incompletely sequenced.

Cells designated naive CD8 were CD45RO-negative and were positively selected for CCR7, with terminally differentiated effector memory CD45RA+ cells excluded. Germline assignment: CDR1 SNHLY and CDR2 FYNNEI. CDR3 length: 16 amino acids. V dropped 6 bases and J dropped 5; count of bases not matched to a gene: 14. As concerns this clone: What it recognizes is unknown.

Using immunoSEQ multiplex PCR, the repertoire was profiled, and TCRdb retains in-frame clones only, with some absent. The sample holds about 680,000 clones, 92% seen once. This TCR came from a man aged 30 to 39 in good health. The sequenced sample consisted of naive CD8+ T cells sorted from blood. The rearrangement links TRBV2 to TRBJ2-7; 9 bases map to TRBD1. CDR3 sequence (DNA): TGTGCCAGCAGGGGTAAACGGGGACAGGGTTATCACGAGCAGTACTTC. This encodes CASRGKRGQGYHEQYF.